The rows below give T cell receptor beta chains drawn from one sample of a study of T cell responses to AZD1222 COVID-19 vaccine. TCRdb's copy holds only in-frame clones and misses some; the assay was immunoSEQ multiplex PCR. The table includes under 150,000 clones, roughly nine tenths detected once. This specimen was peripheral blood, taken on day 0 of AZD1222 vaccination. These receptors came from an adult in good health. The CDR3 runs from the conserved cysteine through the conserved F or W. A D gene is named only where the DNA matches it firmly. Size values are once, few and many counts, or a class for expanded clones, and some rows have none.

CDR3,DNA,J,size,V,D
CASSLSSGRTEQFF,TGTGCCAGCAGCTTATCTAGCGGGAGAACTGAGCAGTTCTTC,TRBJ2-1,.,TRBV7-2,TRBD2
CASTPGGDEQYF,TGTGCCAGCACCCCTGGGGGGGACGAGCAGTACTTC,TRBJ2-7,few,TRBV28,TRBD2
CASGQNTGELFF,TGCGCCAGCGGACAGAACACCGGGGAGCTGTTTTTT,TRBJ2-2,once,TRBV5-1,.
CASSPDVYGANVLTF,TGTGCCAGCAGCCCCGATGTCTATGGGGCCAACGTCCTGACTTTC,TRBJ2-6,.,TRBV11-1,.
CASRQGQGILNTEAFF,TGTGCCAGCAGACAAGGACAGGGGATACTGAACACTGAAGCTTTCTTT,TRBJ1-1,.,TRBV28,TRBD1
CASSVAGDTQYF,TGTGCCAGCAGCGTAGCAGGGGATACGCAGTATTTT,TRBJ2-3,.,TRBV9,.
CARTSQGQGVIGGNTEAFF,TGTGCCAGGACGAGCCAGGGACAGGGGGTCATTGGCGGAAACACTGAAGCTTTCTTT,TRBJ1-1,.,TRBV24-1,TRBD1
CASSRDRAYF,TGTGCCAGCAGCCGGGACAGGGCGTATTTT,TRBJ1-4,.,TRBV28,TRBD1
CASSHSGRAYEQYF,TGTGCCAGCAGCCACAGCGGGAGGGCCTACGAGCAGTACTTC,TRBJ2-7,.,TRBV7-9,TRBD2
CASSQNSPLHF,TGTGCCAGCAGTCAAAATTCACCCCTCCACTTT,TRBJ1-6,.,TRBV2,.
CASSDQGSGNTIYF,TGTGCCAGCAGTGACCAGGGCTCTGGAAACACCATATATTTT,TRBJ1-3,.,TRBV2,.
CASSYSTSSANTEAFF,TGTGCCAGCAGTTACTCGACGTCGTCAGCGAACACTGAAGCTTTCTTT,TRBJ1-1,.,TRBV6-5,.
CASSPPLAHSYNEQFF,TGTGCCAGCTCACCACCGTTGGCCCATTCCTACAATGAGCAGTTCTTC,TRBJ2-1,.,TRBV18,.
CASSQGDLRESSPGEQYF,TGCGCCAGCAGCCAAGGGGATTTGCGGGAGTCCTCTCCGGGGGAGCAGTACTTC,TRBJ2-7,.,TRBV4-1,TRBD2
CSAIFNYGYTF,TGCAGTGCTATATTTAACTATGGCTACACCTTC,TRBJ1-2,.,TRBV20-1,.
CSVEWGKSGYTF,TGCAGCGTTGAGTGGGGTAAATCCGGCTACACCTTC,TRBJ1-2,.,TRBV29-1,.
CASSLKRSYNEQFF,TGTGCCAGCAGCCTGAAGCGGTCCTACAATGAGCAGTTCTTC,TRBJ2-1,.,TRBV7-8,.
CATSRGDRGNTEAFF,TGTGCCACCAGCAGGGGGGACAGGGGGAACACTGAAGCTTTCTTT,TRBJ1-1,.,TRBV15,TRBD1
CSVAGGWVYNEQFF,TGCAGCGTTGCCGGAGGGTGGGTCTACAATGAGCAGTTCTTC,TRBJ2-1,.,TRBV29-1,.
CASSLVAGNTIYF,TGTGCCAGCAGCTTGGTGGCCGGAAACACCATATATTTT,TRBJ1-3,.,TRBV5-5,.
CASSEAPGGPGNEQFF,TGTGCCAGCAGTGAAGCCCCGGGAGGGCCGGGGAATGAGCAGTTCTTC,TRBJ2-1,.,TRBV2,TRBD2
CASSSRLAGGSNEQFF,TGTGCCAGCAGCTCACGACTAGCGGGAGGGTCGAATGAGCAGTTCTTC,TRBJ2-1,.,TRBV5-6,TRBD2
CASSQGQGIDEQFF,TGCGCCAGCAGCCAAGGGCAGGGTATCGATGAGCAGTTCTTC,TRBJ2-1,few,TRBV4-3,.
CASKQGAANEKLFF,TGTGCCAGCAAACAGGGGGCGGCTAATGAAAAACTGTTTTTT,TRBJ1-4,.,TRBV6-5,TRBD1
CASSTRQGRNSPLHF,TGTGCCAGCAGTACTAGACAGGGTCGGAATTCACCCCTCCACTTT,TRBJ1-6,.,TRBV28,TRBD1
CASTTTGTSLSEQYF,TGTGCCAGTACCACAACCGGGACTAGTCTGTCCGAGCAGTACTTC,TRBJ2-7,.,TRBV19,TRBD2
CASSPGDRGGETQYF,TGTGCCAGCAGCCCAGGGGACAGGGGAGGGGAGACCCAGTACTTC,TRBJ2-5,.,TRBV7-9,TRBD1
CASSLTGQSTNTGELFF,TGCGCCAGCAGCTTGACGGGCCAATCAACTAACACCGGGGAGCTGTTTTTT,TRBJ2-2,.,TRBV5-1,.
CASSPGQPPYEQYF,TGTGCCAGCAGTCCGGGACAGCCTCCCTACGAGCAGTACTTC,TRBJ2-7,.,TRBV28,TRBD1
CASSLAGSSYNEQFF,TGTGCCAGTTCCCTAGCGGGCAGCTCCTACAATGAGCAGTTCTTC,TRBJ2-1,.,TRBV28,TRBD2
CASSSGSPSGANVLTF,TGTGCCAGCAGTTCGGGGTCACCCTCTGGGGCCAACGTCCTGACTTTC,TRBJ2-6,.,TRBV28,.
CASSYDGILAGYTF,TGTGCCAGCAGTTACGACGGTATCCTGGCTGGCTACACCTTC,TRBJ1-2,.,TRBV6-2/TRBV6-3,.
CASSTAGSSGRVETQYF,TGTGCCAGCAGCACCGCTGGGAGTAGCGGGAGGGTAGAGACCCAGTACTTC,TRBJ2-5,.,TRBV21-1,.
CASQQDYQETQYF,TGTGCTAGCCAACAGGACTACCAAGAGACCCAGTACTTC,TRBJ2-5,few,TRBV2,.
CASSPLEGRISNLFF,TGTGCCAGCTCACCCCTGGAGGGGCGGATATCAAATCTGTTCTTC,TRBJ2-1,.,TRBV18,.
CASNRQGEVIQPQHF,TGTGCCAGTAACCGACAGGGAGAGGTAATACAGCCCCAGCATTTT,TRBJ1-5,.,TRBV19,TRBD1
CASSLGQPATNEKLFF,TGTGCCAGCAGCTTGGGACAGCCTGCAACTAATGAAAAACTGTTTTTT,TRBJ1-4,.,TRBV7-9,TRBD1
CASSSPSNSNQPQHF,TGTGCCAGCAGTTCACCCTCGAATAGCAATCAGCCCCAGCATTTT,TRBJ1-5,.,TRBV28,.
CAWSATGNEQFF,TGTGCCTGGAGCGCGACAGGTAACGAGCAGTTCTTC,TRBJ2-1,.,TRBV30,.
CASSGTGREQYF,TGCGCCAGCAGTGGAACAGGGCGCGAGCAGTACTTC,TRBJ2-7,few,TRBV10-1,.
CAWNSLGLNTEAFF,TGTGCCTGGAATAGTCTGGGATTGAACACTGAAGCTTTCTTT,TRBJ1-1,few,TRBV30,.
CASSILYEQYF,TGTGCCAGCAGTATTTTATACGAGCAGTACTTC,TRBJ2-7,.,TRBV2,.
CAAEKGGGNTIYF,TGTGCCGCGGAGAAAGGGGGGGGAAACACCATATATTTT,TRBJ1-3,once,TRBV28,.
CASRGRHVDEQFF,TGTGCCAGTAGAGGGCGACACGTCGATGAGCAGTTCTTC,TRBJ2-1,.,TRBV19,.
CASSTLGRTGGYTGELFF,TGTGCCAGTAGTACCCTAGGGCGGACAGGGGGTTACACCGGGGAGCTGTTTTTT,TRBJ2-2,.,TRBV19,TRBD1
CSVVRTGTNEQYF,TGCAGCGTTGTCCGGACAGGGACCAACGAGCAGTACTTC,TRBJ2-7,once,TRBV29-1,TRBD1